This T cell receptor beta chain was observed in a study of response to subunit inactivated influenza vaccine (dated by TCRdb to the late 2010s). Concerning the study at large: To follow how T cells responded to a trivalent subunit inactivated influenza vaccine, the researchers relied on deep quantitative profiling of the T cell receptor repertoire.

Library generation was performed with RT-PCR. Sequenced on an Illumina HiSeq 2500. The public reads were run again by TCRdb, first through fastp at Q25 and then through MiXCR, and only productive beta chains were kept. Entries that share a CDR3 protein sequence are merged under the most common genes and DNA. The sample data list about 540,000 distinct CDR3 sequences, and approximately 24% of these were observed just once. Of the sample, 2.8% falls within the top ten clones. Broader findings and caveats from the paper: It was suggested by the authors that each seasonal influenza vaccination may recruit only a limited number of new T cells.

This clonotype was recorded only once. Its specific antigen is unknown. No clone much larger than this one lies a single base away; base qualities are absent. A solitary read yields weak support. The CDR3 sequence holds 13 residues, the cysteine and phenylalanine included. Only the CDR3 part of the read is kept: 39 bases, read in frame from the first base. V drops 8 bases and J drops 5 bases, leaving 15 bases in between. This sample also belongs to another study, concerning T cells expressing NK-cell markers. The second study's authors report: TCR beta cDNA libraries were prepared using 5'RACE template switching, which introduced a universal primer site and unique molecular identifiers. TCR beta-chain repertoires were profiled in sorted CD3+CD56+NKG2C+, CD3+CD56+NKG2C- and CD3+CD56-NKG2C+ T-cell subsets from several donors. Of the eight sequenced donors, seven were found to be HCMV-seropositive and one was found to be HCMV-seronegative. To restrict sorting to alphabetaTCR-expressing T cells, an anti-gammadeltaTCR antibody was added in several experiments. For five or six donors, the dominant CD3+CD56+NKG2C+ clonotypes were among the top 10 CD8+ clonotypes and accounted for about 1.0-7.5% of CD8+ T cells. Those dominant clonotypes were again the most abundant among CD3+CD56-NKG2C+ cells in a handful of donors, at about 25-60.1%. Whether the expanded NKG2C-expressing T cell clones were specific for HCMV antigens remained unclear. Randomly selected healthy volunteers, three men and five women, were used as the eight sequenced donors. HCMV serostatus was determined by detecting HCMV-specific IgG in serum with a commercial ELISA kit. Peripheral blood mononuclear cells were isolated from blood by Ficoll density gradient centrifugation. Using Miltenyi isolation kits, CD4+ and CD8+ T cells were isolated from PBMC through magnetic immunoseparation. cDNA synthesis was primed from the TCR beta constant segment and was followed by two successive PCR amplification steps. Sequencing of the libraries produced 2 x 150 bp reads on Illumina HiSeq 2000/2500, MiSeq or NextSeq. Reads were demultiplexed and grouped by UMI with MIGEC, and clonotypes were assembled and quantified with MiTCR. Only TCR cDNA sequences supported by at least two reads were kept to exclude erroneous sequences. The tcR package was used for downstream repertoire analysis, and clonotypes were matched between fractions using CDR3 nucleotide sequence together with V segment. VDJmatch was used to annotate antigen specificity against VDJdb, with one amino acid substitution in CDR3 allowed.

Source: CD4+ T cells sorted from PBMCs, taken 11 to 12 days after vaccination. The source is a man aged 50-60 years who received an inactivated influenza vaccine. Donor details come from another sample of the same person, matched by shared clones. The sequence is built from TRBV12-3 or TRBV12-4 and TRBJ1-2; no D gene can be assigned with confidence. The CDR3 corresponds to CASRVGGGYGYTF. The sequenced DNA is TGTGCCAGCCGAGTGGGCGGCGGGTATGGCTACACCTTC.